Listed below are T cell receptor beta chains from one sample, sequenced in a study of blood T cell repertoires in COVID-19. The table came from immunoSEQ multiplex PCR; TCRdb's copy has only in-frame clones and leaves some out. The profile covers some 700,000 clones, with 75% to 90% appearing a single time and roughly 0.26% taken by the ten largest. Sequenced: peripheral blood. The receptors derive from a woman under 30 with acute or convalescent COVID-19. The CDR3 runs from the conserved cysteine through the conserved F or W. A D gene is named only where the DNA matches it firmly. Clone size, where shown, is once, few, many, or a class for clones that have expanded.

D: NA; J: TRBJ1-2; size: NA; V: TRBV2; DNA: TGTGCCAGCAGTGGGCAGGGGCTCTTCTATGGCTACACCTTC; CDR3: CASSGQGLFYGYTF
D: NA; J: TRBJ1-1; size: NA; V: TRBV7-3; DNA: TGTGCCAGCAGCCCTATACAGCCCATGAACACTGAAGCTTTCTTT; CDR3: CASSPIQPMNTEAFF
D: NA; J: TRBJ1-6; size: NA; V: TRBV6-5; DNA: TGTGCCAGCAGTTACTCGACCCCCGGGAGCTCACCCCTCCACTTT; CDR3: CASSYSTPGSSPLHF
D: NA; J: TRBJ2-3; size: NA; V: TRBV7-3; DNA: TGTGCCAGCAGCTCGCTCGGGGGCACAGATACGCAGTATTTT; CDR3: CASSSLGGTDTQYF
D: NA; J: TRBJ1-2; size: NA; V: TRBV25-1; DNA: TGTGCCAGCAGTGAGGGGGGGTATGGCTACACCTTC; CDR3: CASSEGGYGYTF
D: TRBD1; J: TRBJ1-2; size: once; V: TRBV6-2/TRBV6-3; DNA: TGTGCCAGCAGTTCGACCGGGACAGCTAACTATGGCTACACCTTC; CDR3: CASSSTGTANYGYTF
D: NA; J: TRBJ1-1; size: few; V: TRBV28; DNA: TGTGCCAGCAGTCCCCTGCGGGGTGAAGCTTTCTTT; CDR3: CASSPLRGEAFF
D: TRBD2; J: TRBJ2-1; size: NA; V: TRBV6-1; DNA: TGTGCCAGCAGTGAAGTAGCGGGGAGCTACAATGAGCAGTTCTTC; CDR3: CASSEVAGSYNEQFF
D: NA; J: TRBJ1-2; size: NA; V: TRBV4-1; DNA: TGCGCCAGCAGCCAAGGCCTCTACGGCTACACCTTC; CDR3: CASSQGLYGYTF
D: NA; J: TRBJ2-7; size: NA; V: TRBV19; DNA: TGTGCCAGTAGAATCGCCGGGATGACAAACTACGAGCAGTACTTC; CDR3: CASRIAGMTNYEQYF
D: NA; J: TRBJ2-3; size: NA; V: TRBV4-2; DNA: TGTGCCAGCAGCCAAGAAGCGGTCAGGAGCACAGATACGCAGTATTTT; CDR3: CASSQEAVRSTDTQYF
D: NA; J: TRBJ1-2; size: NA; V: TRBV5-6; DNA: TGTGCCAGCAGCTTGGTCCCTGCTAATTCCAGGGGCTACACCTTC; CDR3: CASSLVPANSRGYTF
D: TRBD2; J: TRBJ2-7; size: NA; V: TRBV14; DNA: TGTGCCAGCAGCCGGCCGGGACTAGCGGGGATCGAGCAGTACTTC; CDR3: CASSRPGLAGIEQYF
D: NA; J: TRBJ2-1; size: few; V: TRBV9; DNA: TGTGCCAGCAGCGTAGGGTCAGGCGAGCAGTTCTTC; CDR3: CASSVGSGEQFF
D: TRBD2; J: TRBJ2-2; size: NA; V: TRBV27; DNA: TGTGCCAGCAGGCCGGGACTAGCGGGGGCCAACACCGGGGAGCTGTTTTTT; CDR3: CASRPGLAGANTGELFF
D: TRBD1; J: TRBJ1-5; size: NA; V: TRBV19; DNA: TGTGCCAGTAGCACAGGACAGGGTGAACAGCCCCAGCATTTT; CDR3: CASSTGQGEQPQHF
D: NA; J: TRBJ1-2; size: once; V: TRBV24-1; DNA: TGTGCCACCAGTGACCCCAAGCTGCATGGCTACACCTTC; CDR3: CATSDPKLHGYTF
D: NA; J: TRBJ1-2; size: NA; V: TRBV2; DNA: TGTGCCAGCAGTGAAGGAGGGAGACTTCGCAACTATGGCTACACCTTC; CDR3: CASSEGGRLRNYGYTF
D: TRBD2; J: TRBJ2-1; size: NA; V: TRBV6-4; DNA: TGTGCCAGCAGTGCAGGTAGCGGGGGGGCAAATGAGCAGTTCTTC; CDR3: CASSAGSGGANEQFF
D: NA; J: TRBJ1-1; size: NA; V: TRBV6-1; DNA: TGTGCCAGCCTAAACTCCATGAACACTGAAGCTTTCTTT; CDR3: CASLNSMNTEAFF
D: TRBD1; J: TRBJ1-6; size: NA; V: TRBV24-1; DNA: TGTGCCACCAGTGACCGCCTACTGACAGGGAGGTCTTCACCCCTCCACTTT; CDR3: CATSDRLLTGRSSPLHF
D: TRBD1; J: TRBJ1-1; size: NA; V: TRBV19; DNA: TGTGCCGTCTACAGGGGCCTGGATGCTTTCTTT; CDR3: CAVYRGLDAFF
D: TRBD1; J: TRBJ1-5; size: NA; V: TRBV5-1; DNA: TGCGCCAGCAGTCTGGACAGGAATCAGCCCCAGCATTTT; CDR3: CASSLDRNQPQHF
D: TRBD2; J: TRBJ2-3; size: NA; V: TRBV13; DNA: TGTGCCAGCAGCTTAGTAGCGGGGGGGCCCTTTGTTACGCAGTATTTT; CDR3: CASSLVAGGPFVTQYF
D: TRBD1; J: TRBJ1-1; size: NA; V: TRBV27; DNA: TGTGCCACCCGGACAGGGGAGCGGAACACTGAAGCTTTCTTT; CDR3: CATRTGERNTEAFF
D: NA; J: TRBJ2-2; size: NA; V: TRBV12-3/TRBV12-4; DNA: TGTGCCAGCAGGCCTAGTATCGGGGAGCTGTTTTTT; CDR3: CASRPSIGELFF
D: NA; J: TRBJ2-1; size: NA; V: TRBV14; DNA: TGTGCCAGCAGCCACCGGTTCCCTTCCTACAATGAGCAGTTCTTC; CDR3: CASSHRFPSYNEQFF
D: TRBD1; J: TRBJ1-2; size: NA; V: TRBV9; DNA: TGTGCCAGCAGCTCCTCGACAGGGAACTATGGCTACACCTTC; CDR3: CASSSSTGNYGYTF
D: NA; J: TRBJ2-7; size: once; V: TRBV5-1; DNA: TGCGCCAGCGGGAGACAAGGAGCTGACGAGCAGTACTTC; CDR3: CASGRQGADEQYF
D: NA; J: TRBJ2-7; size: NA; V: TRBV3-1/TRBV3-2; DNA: TGTGCCAGCAGCCATCGACAGGATGCCTTATATGAGCAGTACTTC; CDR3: CASSHRQDALYEQYF
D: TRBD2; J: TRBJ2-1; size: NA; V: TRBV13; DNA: TGTGCCAGCAGCGACACAATGACCGGGACTAGCGGTAATGAGCAGTTCTTC; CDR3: CASSDTMTGTSGNEQFF
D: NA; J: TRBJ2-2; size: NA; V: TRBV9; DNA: TGTGCCAGCAGCCCCTGGACTGGTGCCGGGGAGCTGTTTTTT; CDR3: CASSPWTGAGELFF
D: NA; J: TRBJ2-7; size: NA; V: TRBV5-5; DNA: TGTGCCAGCAGCTTCGGTTCCCCCCCAAACTACGAGCAGTACTTC; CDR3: CASSFGSPPNYEQYF
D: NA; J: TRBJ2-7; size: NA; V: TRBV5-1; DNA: TGCGCCAGCACCCAGGGGATGCCTAGACCCTACGAGCAGTACTTC; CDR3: CASTQGMPRPYEQYF
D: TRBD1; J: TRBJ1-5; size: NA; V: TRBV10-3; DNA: TGTGCCATCAGTGGGACAGGGGGCGTCAATCAGCCCCAGCATTTT; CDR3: CAISGTGGVNQPQHF
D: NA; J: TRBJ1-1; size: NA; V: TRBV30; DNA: TGTGCCTGGAGTGTACATGGCGAAGCTTTCTTT; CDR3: CAWSVHGEAFF
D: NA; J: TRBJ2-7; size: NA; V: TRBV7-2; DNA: TGTGCCAGCAGCTTAGGTCCCAGGGCCTCCTCCTACGAGCAGTACTTC; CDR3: CASSLGPRASSYEQYF
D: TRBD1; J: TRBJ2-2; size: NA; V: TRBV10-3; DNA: TGTGCCATCAGTGAGTCGTTCTGGCAGGGGGTGGTCGGGGAGCTGTTTTTT; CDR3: CAISESFWQGVVGELFF
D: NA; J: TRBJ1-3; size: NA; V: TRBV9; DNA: TGTGCCAGCAGCGCCATAAGCGGCGGGGGTGGAAACACCATATATTTT; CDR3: CASSAISGGGGNTIYF
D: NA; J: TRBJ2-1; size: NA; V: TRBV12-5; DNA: TGTGCTAGTGGTTTGGGACGCGGGGACGAGCAGTTCTTC; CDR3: CASGLGRGDEQFF
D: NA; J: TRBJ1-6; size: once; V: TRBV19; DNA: TGTGCCAGTAGTACGGACAGCTCCTATAATTCACCCCTCCACTTT; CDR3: CASSTDSSYNSPLHF
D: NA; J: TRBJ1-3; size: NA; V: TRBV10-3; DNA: TGTGCCATCAGTGAAGCAGGCTTCACCTCTGGAAACACCATATATTTT; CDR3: CAISEAGFTSGNTIYF
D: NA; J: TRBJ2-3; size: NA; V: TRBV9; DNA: TGTGCCAGCAGCGTACGTAGCACAGATACGCAGTATTTT; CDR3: CASSVRSTDTQYF
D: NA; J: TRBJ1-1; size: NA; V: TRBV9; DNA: TGTGCCAGCAGCGTAGAGGCAGGGTTGGGCACTGAAGCTTTCTTT; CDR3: CASSVEAGLGTEAFF
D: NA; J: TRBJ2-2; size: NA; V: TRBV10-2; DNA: TGCGCCAGCAGGAGTTCGGAGTCGAACACCGGGGAGCTGTTTTTT; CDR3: CASRSSESNTGELFF
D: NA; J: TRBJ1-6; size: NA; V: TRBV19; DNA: TGTGCCAGTGGATGGGGGGACTCACCCCTCCACTTT; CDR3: CASGWGDSPLHF
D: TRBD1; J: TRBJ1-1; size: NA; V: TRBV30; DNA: TGTGCCTGGAGTGGTAGGGTCAGGGGGACTGAAGCTTTCTTT; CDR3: CAWSGRVRGTEAFF
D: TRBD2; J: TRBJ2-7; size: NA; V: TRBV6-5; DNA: TGTGCCAGCAGTTTGGCGGGGGGGAGGGAGCAGTACTTC; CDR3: CASSLAGGREQYF
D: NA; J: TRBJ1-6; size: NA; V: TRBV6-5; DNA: TGTGCCAGCAGACCCGGCGGGAATTCACCCCTCCACTTT; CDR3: CASRPGGNSPLHF
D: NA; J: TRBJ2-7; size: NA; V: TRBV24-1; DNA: TGTGCCACCAGTGAGGCCAGGGGCTACGAGCAGTACTTC; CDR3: CATSEARGYEQYF
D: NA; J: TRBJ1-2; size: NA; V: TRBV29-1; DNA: TGCAGCGCCCGGACAGTCTATGGCTACACCTTC; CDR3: CSARTVYGYTF
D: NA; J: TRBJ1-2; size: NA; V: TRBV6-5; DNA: TGTGCCAGCAGTATGTTTCTCCGGGGGGATTATGGCTACACCTTC; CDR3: CASSMFLRGDYGYTF
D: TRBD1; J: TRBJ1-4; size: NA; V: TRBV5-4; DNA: TGTGCCAGCAGCTTGAAGACAGGGGGCCATGAAAAACTGTTTTTT; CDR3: CASSLKTGGHEKLFF
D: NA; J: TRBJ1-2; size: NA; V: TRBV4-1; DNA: TGCGCCAGCAGCTTCCCCGGGACCGCGGGGGGTGGCTACACCTTC; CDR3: CASSFPGTAGGGYTF
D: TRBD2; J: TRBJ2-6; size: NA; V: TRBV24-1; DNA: TGTGCCACAGGCGGGGGGGCCTCTGGGGCCAACGTCCTGACTTTC; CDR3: CATGGGASGANVLTF
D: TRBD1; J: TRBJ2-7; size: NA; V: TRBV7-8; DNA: TGTGCCAGCAGCTTTTTTACGGGACAGGGGTTCGGCGAGCAGTACTTC; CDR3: CASSFFTGQGFGEQYF
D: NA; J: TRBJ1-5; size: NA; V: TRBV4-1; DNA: TGCGCCAGCAGCACGTCTGTGGTAGGCAATCAGCCCCAGCATTTT; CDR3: CASSTSVVGNQPQHF
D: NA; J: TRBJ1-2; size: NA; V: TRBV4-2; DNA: TGTGCCAGCAGCCTCGACACGTCCTACTATGGCTACACCTTC; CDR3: CASSLDTSYYGYTF